This T cell receptor (beta chain) was identified during a study of blood T cell repertoires in COVID-19. Overall study context: Spain, Italy and the United States supplied samples that represented acute and convalescent COVID-19.

Measured with immunoSEQ multiplex PCR; TCRdb has only the in-frame clones, and not every one. Of 150,000 to 200,000 clones in the sample, about 80% were seen once. The CDR3 covers 15 residues. With 3 bases removed from V and 5 bases from J, the gap between germline ends came to 14 bases. Per germline, CDR1 SGHNT and CDR2 YENEEA. The chain joins TRBV11-3 to TRBJ2-1, with D possibly matching TRBD1 (7 bases). The receptor was isolated from an elderly woman with acute or convalescent COVID-19. Input material: peripheral blood. This CDR3 is CASSFGGTADNEQFF. The CDR3, as DNA: TGTGCCAGCAGCTTCGGCGGGACAGCGGACAATGAGCAGTTCTTC. Using reference TRBV11-3 and TRBJ2-1 for the parts outside the CDR3, the full variable domain is EAGVVQSPRYKIIEKKQPVAFWCNPISGHNTLYWYLQNLGQGPELLIRYENEEAVDDSQLPKDRFSAERLKGVDSTLKIQPAELGDSAVYLCASSFGGTADNEQFFGPGTRLTVL.